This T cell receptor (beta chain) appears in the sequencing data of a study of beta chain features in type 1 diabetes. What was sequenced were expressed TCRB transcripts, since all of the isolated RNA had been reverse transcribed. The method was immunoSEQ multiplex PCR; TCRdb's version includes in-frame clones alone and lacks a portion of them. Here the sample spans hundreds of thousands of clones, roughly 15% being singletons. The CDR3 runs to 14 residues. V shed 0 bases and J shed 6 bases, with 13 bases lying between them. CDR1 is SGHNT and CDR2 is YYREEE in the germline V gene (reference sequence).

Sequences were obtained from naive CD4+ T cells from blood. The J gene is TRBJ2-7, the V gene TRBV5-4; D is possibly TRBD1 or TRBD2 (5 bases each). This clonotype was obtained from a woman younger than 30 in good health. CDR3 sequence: CASSLGGSRREQYF. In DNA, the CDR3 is TGTGCCAGCAGCTTGGGGGGGTCGAGGCGCGAGCAGTACTTC. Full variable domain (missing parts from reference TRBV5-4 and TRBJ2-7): ETGVTQSPTHLIKTRGQQVTLRCSSQSGHNTVSWYQQALGQGPQFIFQYYREEENGRGNFPPRFSGLQFPNYSSELNVNALELDDSALYLCASSLGGSRREQYFGPGTRLTVT.